Detailed here is one TCR beta chain. The repertoire was sequenced with immunoSEQ multiplex PCR; TCRdb's copy has only in-frame clones and lacks some. The repertoire holds tens of thousands of clones, with roughly 76% as singletons. This sample is drawn from a study of blood T cell repertoires in COVID-19. Background on the study: Whether acute or convalescent, the COVID-19 samples came from the United States, Italy and Spain.

V lost 0 bases and J 3 bases, leaving 11 bases between the germline ends. The CDR3 sequence is 15 residues long. Germline V gives CDR1 SGDLS, CDR2 YYNGEE. The chain has TRBV9 and TRBJ2-3, with D tentatively TRBD2 (6 bases). The sequencing sample was made of peripheral blood. The TCR originated in an elderly woman with active or convalescent COVID-19. The CDR3 loop is CASSVGPEGTDTQYF. CDR3 bases: TGTGCCAGCAGCGTAGGTCCGGAGGGGACAGATACGCAGTATTTT.